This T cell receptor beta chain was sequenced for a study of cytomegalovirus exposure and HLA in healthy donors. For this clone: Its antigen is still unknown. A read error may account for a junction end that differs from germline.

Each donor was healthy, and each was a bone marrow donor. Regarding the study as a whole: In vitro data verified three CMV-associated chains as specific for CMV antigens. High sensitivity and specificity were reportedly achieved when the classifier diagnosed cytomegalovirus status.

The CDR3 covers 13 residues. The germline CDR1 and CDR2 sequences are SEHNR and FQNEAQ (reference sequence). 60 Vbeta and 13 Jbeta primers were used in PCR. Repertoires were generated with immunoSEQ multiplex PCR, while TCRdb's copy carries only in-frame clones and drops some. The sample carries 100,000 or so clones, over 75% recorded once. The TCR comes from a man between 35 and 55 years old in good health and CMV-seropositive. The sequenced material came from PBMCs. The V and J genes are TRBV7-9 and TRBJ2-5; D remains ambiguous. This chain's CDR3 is CASSLGASGRYHF. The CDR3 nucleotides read TGTGCCAGCAGCTTAGGGGCGTCAGGCAGGTACCACTTC.